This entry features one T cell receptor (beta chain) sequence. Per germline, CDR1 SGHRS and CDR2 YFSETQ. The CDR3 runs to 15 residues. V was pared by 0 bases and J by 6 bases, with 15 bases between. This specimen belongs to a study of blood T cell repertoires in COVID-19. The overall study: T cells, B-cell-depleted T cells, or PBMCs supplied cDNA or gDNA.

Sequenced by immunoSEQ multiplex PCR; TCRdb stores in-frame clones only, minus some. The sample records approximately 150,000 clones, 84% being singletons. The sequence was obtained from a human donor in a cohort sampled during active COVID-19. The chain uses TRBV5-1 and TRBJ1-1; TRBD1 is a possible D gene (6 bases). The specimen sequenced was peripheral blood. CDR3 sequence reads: CASSLEGGAEAEAFF. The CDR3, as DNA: TGCGCCAGCAGCTTGGAGGGGGGGGCGGAGGCTGAAGCTTTCTTT.